This is a list of T cell receptor beta chains from one sample in a study of response to subunit inactivated influenza vaccine. In TCRdb, the RT-PCR reads were re-called with MiXCR into one record per CDR3 protein. Of roughly 570,000 distinct CDR3 sequences listed, roughly 13% were seen once; the top ten hold around 13%. This specimen was PBMCs from blood, taken roughly 46 days after vaccination. Receptors originate from a man aged 50 to 60 who received an inactivated influenza vaccine. Both conserved end residues are part of each CDR3. Fields, in order: J gene, V gene, clone size, D gene, CDR3 protein, CDR3 DNA. The D gene is left open where the match is weak. The size field is filled for only some rows; it gives once, few, many or a size class.

>TRBJ1-2|TRBV9|NA|NA
CASSVVAGLNTYGYTF
TGTGCCAGCAGCGTAGTAGCAGGGCTTAATACCTATGGCTACACCTTC
>TRBJ2-1|TRBV20-1|many|TRBD1
CSAPSKGQGMGHGQFF
TGCAGTGCTCCCTCAAAAGGACAGGGAATGGGTCATGGTCAGTTCTTC
>TRBJ1-2|TRBV7-3|NA|NA
CASSLSSRANPLF
TGTGCCAGCAGCTTAAGTTCCAGGGCTAATCCCCTCTTC
>TRBJ1-3|TRBV12-3/TRBV12-4|many|NA
CASSPQEPIGNTIYF
TGTGCCAGCAGTCCTCAGGAACCGATTGGAAACACCATATATTTT
>TRBJ2-5|TRBV7-2|NA|NA
CASSRAGDRGTQYF
TGTGCCAGCAGCCGGGCCGGGGACCGGGGGACCCAGTACTTC
>TRBJ2-1|TRBV5-1|NA|NA
CASSASLSYNEQFF
TGCGCCAGCAGCGCCTCCCTTTCCTACAATGAGCAGTTCTTC
>TRBJ2-7|TRBV7-2|few|NA
CASSLLGGYEQYF
TGTGCCAGCAGCTTATTGGGGGGCTACGAGCAGTACTTC
>TRBJ1-4|TRBV28|NA|NA
CASRPQATNEKLFF
TGTGCCAGCAGACCACAGGCAACTAATGAAAAACTGTTTTTT
>TRBJ2-1|TRBV7-9|NA|TRBD2
CASSHPGGSGVNEQFF
TGTGCCAGCAGCCATCCCGGGGGTAGCGGGGTCAATGAGCAGTTCTTC
>TRBJ2-5|TRBV5-1|few|NA
CASSLDPGVETQYF
TGCGCCAGCAGCTTGGACCCGGGAGTAGAGACCCAGTACTTC
>TRBJ2-3|TRBV5-1|few|TRBD2
CASSRLSSGRTQYF
TGCGCCAGCAGCCGCCTCAGTTCCGGGAGGACGCAGTATTTT
>TRBJ1-5|TRBV5-5|many|NA
CASSLGLYNQPQHF
TGTGCCAGCAGCTTGGGACTTTACAATCAGCCCCAGCATTTT
>TRBJ1-6|TRBV5-1|few|NA
CASSLVGGSGSPLHF
TGCGCCAGCAGCTTGGTAGGGGGATCCGGATCACCCCTCCACTTT
>TRBJ2-4|TRBV18|NA|NA
CASSTGAELAKNIQYF
TGTGCCAGCTCAACTGGAGCGGAACTAGCCAAAAACATTCAGTACTTC
>TRBJ2-7|TRBV5-1|few|TRBD1
CASSLVPGGTGFYEQYF
TGCGCCAGCAGCTTGGTACCTGGAGGGACAGGGTTCTACGAGCAGTACTTC
>TRBJ1-4|TRBV4-1|few|TRBD1
CASSHWTGNNEKLFF
TGCGCCAGCAGCCACTGGACAGGGAATAACGAAAAACTGTTTTTT
>TRBJ2-7|TRBV12-3/TRBV12-4|few|NA
CASSLSPIRGSYEQYF
TGTGCCAGCAGTTTATCCCCTATCCGGGGCTCCTACGAGCAGTACTTC
>TRBJ2-2|TRBV7-2|NA|TRBD2
CASREAGALTGELFF
TGTGCCAGCAGGGAGGCGGGAGCCCTCACCGGGGAGCTGTTTTTT
>TRBJ2-3|TRBV7-2|NA|NA
CASSHLSGGYTDTQYF
TGTGCCAGCAGCCACCTCTCGGGGGGCTACACAGATACGCAGTATTTT
>TRBJ2-7|TRBV5-6|many|TRBD1
CASSPAGTGRVREQYF
TGTGCCAGCAGCCCCGCCGGGACAGGGAGAGTACGCGAGCAGTACTTC
>TRBJ2-3|TRBV28|few|NA
CASSPPRTTITDTQYF
TGTGCCAGCAGTCCGCCAAGGACAACCATCACAGATACGCAGTATTTT
>TRBJ1-2|TRBV18|NA|NA
CASSPGGEGGYTF
TGTGCCAGCTCACCGGGGGGGGAAGGCGGCTACACCTTC
>TRBJ2-7|TRBV5-1|NA|NA
CASSLGGLKGYEQYF
TGCGCCAGCAGCTTGGGCGGACTTAAAGGATACGAGCAGTACTTC
>TRBJ2-1|TRBV12-3/TRBV12-4|NA|TRBD1
CAGSVGTGLYEQFF
TGTGCCGGCAGTGTAGGGACAGGGCTCTATGAGCAGTTCTTC
>TRBJ1-5|TRBV12-3/TRBV12-4|NA|NA
CASSFGNNQPQHF
TGTGCCAGCAGTTTTGGCAACAATCAGCCCCAGCATTTT
>TRBJ2-7|TRBV20-1|few|TRBD2
CSARDPGLAARPQYF
TGCAGTGCTAGGGATCCGGGACTAGCGGCGCGCCCACAGTACTTC
>TRBJ2-2|TRBV5-1|NA|NA
CASSWSWTANTGELFF
TGCGCCAGCAGCTGGTCTTGGACAGCGAACACCGGGGAGCTGTTTTTT
>TRBJ2-5|TRBV29-1|many|NA
CSVGVVGLGETQYF
TGCAGCGTTGGAGTCGTGGGGCTCGGGGAGACCCAGTACTTC
>TRBJ2-3|TRBV5-6|many|TRBD2
CASSLSSGITDTQYF
TGTGCCAGCAGCTTGTCTAGCGGGATTACAGATACGCAGTATTTT
>TRBJ2-7|TRBV10-3|many|TRBD1
CAIRRTGAGEQYF
TGTGCCATCAGACGTACAGGGGCAGGCGAGCAGTACTTC
>TRBJ1-2|TRBV5-6|few|NA
CASSNTSYGYTF
TGTGCCAGCAGTAATACGTCCTATGGCTACACCTTC
>TRBJ2-1|TRBV20-1|few|TRBD2
CSAMSAGEGQFF
TGCAGTGCCATGTCAGCGGGGGAAGGGCAGTTCTTC
>TRBJ2-7|TRBV6-1|NA|NA
CASSPRGLRAYEQYF
TGTGCCAGCAGTCCGAGGGGCCTGAGAGCCTACGAGCAGTACTTC
>TRBJ2-1|TRBV10-3|NA|TRBD2
CAINNLAGVSSYNEQFF
TGTGCCATCAATAATCTAGCGGGAGTGAGCTCCTACAATGAGCAGTTCTTC
>TRBJ1-1|TRBV7-2|NA|NA
CASSFQEIRNTEAFF
TGTGCCAGCAGCTTTCAGGAGATTCGTAACACTGAAGCTTTCTTT
>TRBJ2-7|TRBV20-1|few|NA
CSASGFYEQYF
TGCAGTGCTAGTGGGTTCTACGAGCAGTACTTC
>TRBJ2-5|TRBV7-6|NA|TRBD2
CASSSSGGLSETQYF
TGTGCCAGCAGCTCTAGCGGGGGGCTGTCCGAGACCCAGTACTTC
>TRBJ2-5|TRBV5-1|few|NA
CASSLGQVLQETQYF
TGCGCCAGCAGCTTGGGACAGGTCCTCCAAGAGACCCAGTACTTC
>TRBJ1-1|TRBV29-1|few|NA
CSVDRLTEAFF
TGCAGCGTCGACAGGCTCACTGAAGCTTTCTTT
>TRBJ1-4|TRBV20-1|NA|NA
CSADPRGIKKLFF
TGCAGTGCCGATCCACGGGGGATCAAAAAACTGTTTTTT
>TRBJ1-6|TRBV20-1|few|TRBD1
CSAGDRAYSPLHF
TGCAGTGCAGGTGACAGGGCTTACTCACCCCTCCACTTT
>TRBJ2-7|TRBV7-6|NA|TRBD2
CASSLTIGGDYIYEQYF
TGTGCCAGCAGCTTAACTATCGGAGGGGACTATATCTACGAGCAGTACTTC
>TRBJ2-7|TRBV6-6|NA|NA
CASSYEGGVEQYF
TGTGCCAGCAGTTACGAGGGGGGCGTTGAGCAGTACTTC
>TRBJ2-7|TRBV20-1|many|TRBD2
CSARVGSGRAYEQYF
TGCAGTGCTAGAGTTGGTAGCGGGAGGGCCTACGAGCAGTACTTC
>TRBJ1-2|TRBV20-1|NA|TRBD1
CSARRQGARYGYTF
TGCAGTGCTAGGCGGCAGGGGGCGCGATATGGCTACACCTTC
>TRBJ2-1|TRBV20-1|few|TRBD2
CSARGVGTRRSNEQFF
TGCAGTGCTAGGGGGGTCGGGACTAGAAGATCCAATGAGCAGTTCTTC
>TRBJ2-3|TRBV12-3/TRBV12-4|many|NA
CASSLIGLAQDTQYF
TGTGCCAGCAGTTTAATAGGGCTAGCCCAGGATACGCAGTATTTT
>TRBJ2-1|TRBV4-1|NA|TRBD2
CASSRIPGTSGRDNEQFF
TGCGCCAGCAGCCGAATCCCCGGGACTAGCGGCCGGGACAATGAGCAGTTCTTC
>TRBJ2-3|TRBV10-2|many|TRBD1
CASRQDRAIDTQYF
TGCGCCAGCAGGCAGGACAGGGCTATTGATACGCAGTATTTT
>TRBJ2-2|TRBV5-1|few|TRBD2
CASSFSGRAATGELFF
TGCGCCAGCAGCTTTAGCGGGAGGGCCGCGACCGGGGAGCTGTTTTTT
>TRBJ2-5|TRBV2|few|NA
CASSGTRSFQETQYF
TGTGCCAGCAGTGGAACGAGGTCCTTCCAAGAGACCCAGTACTTC
>TRBJ2-6|TRBV5-1|NA|TRBD2
CASSWRTSGSSGANVLTF
TGCGCCAGCAGCTGGAGGACTAGCGGGAGCTCTGGGGCCAACGTCCTGACTTTC
>TRBJ1-6|TRBV20-1|few|NA
CSARGTPNSPLHF
TGCAGTGCTAGGGGGACTCCGAATTCACCCCTCCACTTT
>TRBJ2-1|TRBV28|many|TRBD2
CASFPPSGSGHEQFF
TGTGCCAGCTTTCCCCCTAGCGGGAGTGGGCATGAGCAGTTCTTC
>TRBJ1-5|TRBV6-1|many|NA
CASSEIGRNSNQPQHF
TGTGCCAGCAGTGAAATAGGCAGAAATAGCAATCAGCCCCAGCATTTT
>TRBJ2-1|TRBV7-2|few|TRBD1
CASSNRGRRTYNEQFF
TGTGCCAGCAGCAACAGGGGGCGGCGCACCTACAATGAGCAGTTCTTC